These 27 T cell receptor beta chains were sequenced from one sample in a study of shared clonotypes between healthy human individuals. The repertoire was sequenced with immunoSEQ multiplex PCR; TCRdb's copy has only in-frame clones and lacks some. Of around 700,000 clones listed, around 72% are singletons. Sequenced sample: memory CD4+ T cells sorted from blood. Subset in this sample: CD45RA-negative fraction. The receptor source for this set is a woman aged 25 to 39 in good health.

This chain connects TRBV7-2 to TRBJ2-1, with D perhaps assigned TRBD1 or TRBD2 (5 bases each). The CDR3 runs 13 residues. Looked up from germline, CDR1 is SGHTA and CDR2 is FQGNSA. The V end lost 4 bases, the J end lost 6 bases, and 10 bases lay between the germline ends. The DNA of the CDR3 is TGTGCCAGCAGCTCGGGACCCACCAATGAGCAGTTCTTC. Its protein is CASSSGPTNEQFF. Combining the CDR3 with reference TRBV7-2 and TRBJ2-1 gives the whole variable domain GAGVSQSPSNKVTEKGKDVELRCDPISGHTALYWYRQSLGQGLEFLIYFQGNSAPDKSGLPSDRFSAERTGGSVSTLTIQRTQQEDSAVYLCASSSGPTNEQFFGPGTRLTVL.

The table lists this clone with a count of one. The rearrangement links TRBV2 to TRBJ2-1; TRBD2 matches 8 bases. The J segment lost 15 bases and the V segment lost 8 bases, leaving 18 bases of the junction unmatched. This CDR3 region has 14 residues. From germline, CDR1 is SNHLY and CDR2 FYNNEI. The CDR3 DNA sequence: TGTGCCAGCCTTGGCGCGCGGGAGGTAACACGTCGGTTCTTC. Translated: CASLGAREVTRRFF. Complete variable domain (other parts from reference TRBV2 and TRBJ2-1): EPEVTQTPSHQVTQMGQEVILRCVPISNHLYFYWYRQILGQKVEFLVSFYNNEISEKSEIFDDQFSVERPDGSNFTLKIRSTKLEDSAMYFCASLGAREVTRRFFGPGTRLTVL.

This clone was counted a few times. This chain connects TRBV15 to TRBJ1-5; D not certain. This CDR3 contains 14 residues. V lost 0 bases and J lost 3, with 6 bases in between. Germline CDR1 and CDR2: LNHNV and YYDKDF (reference sequence). CDR3 in DNA: TGTGCCACCAGCAGAGATCCCAACAATCAGCCCCAGCATTTT. It yields the protein CATSRDPNNQPQHF.

The J gene is TRBJ2-5, the V gene TRBV6-5; weak D call: TRBD2 (6 bases). The CDR3 runs 16 residues. Germline V gene lookup returns CDR1 MNHEY and CDR2 SVGAGI. Trimming left V 0 bases short and J 7 bases short, with 18 bases between. CDR3 amino acids: CASSYSSQGGEGTQYF. The CDR3 region has the DNA TGTGCCAGCAGTTACTCTTCCCAAGGAGGGGAAGGGACCCAGTACTTC.

There are a few counts of this clone. The chain employs TRBV5-4 and TRBJ2-5, with 15 bases identical to TRBD2. J lost 4 bases, V lost 0 bases, and 7 bases had no gene match. Germline V CDR1 and CDR2: SGHNT, YYREEE (reference sequence). CDR3 length: 18 amino acids. The DNA for the CDR3 is TGTGCCAGCAGCTTGGAGGTCGGACTAGCGGGAGGGGGAGAGACCCAGTACTTC. Translated: CASSLEVGLAGGGETQYF.

J is TRBJ2-5 and V is TRBV11-2; D uncertain. From germline, CDR1 is SGHAT and CDR2 FQNNGV. The ends were cut back, 5 bases at V and 5 bases at J, with 12 bases in the middle. This CDR3 region has 13 residues. The DNA for the CDR3 is TGTGCCAGCAGCCCGAATTTGAGGGAGACCCAGTACTTC. Its translation is CASSPNLRETQYF.

This sequence joins TRBV4-1 and TRBJ2-2; TRBD1 matches at 7 bases. With 4 bases clipped from V and 5 bases from J, the junction kept 13 bases outside the gene matches. Germline V gives CDR1 MGHRA, CDR2 YSYEKL. The CDR3 extends over 17 amino acids. CDR3 sequence: CASSPSGLGGRTGELFF. The CDR3, as DNA: TGCGCCAGCAGCCCATCGGGGCTAGGGGGCCGTACCGGGGAGCTGTTTTTT.

This chain connects TRBV30 to TRBJ2-7, with a weak D call TRBD2 (6 bases). The V gene's germline CDR1 is GTSNPN and CDR2 SVGIG (reference sequence). The CDR3 has 16 residues. Trimming removed 2 bases from V and 2 bases from J, with 19 bases in between. As DNA, the CDR3 is TGTGCCTGGAGTCACCCCGGGACTGGCCGAACCTACGAGCAGTACTTC. Its translation is CAWSHPGTGRTYEQYF.

The chain recombines TRBV28 with TRBJ1-1; D not certain. V lost 6 bases and J lost 11, with 7 bases in between. Germline-derived CDR1 and CDR2 are MDHEN and SYDVKM. The CDR3 length is 9 residues. DNA for the CDR3: TGTGCCAGCAGACTTGACGCTTTCTTT. Its translation: CASRLDAFF.

This clone was seen a few times. This may arise from a read error, as a much more abundant clone is one base away. Within the sample, other DNA sequences also encode this same CDR3. The rearrangement uses TRBV6-1 and TRBJ2-7; D is ambiguous. The germline V and J ends were trimmed by 2 bases and 4 bases, with 3 bases remaining between them. The CDR3 extends over 11 amino acids. Germline-derived CDR1 and CDR2 are MNHNS and SASEGT. Here the CDR3 reads CASSEIYEQYF. The CDR3 DNA follows: TGTGCCAGCAGTGAAATTTACGAGCAGTACTTC.

This clone was recorded a few times. The gene calls are TRBV19 and TRBJ1-1; 7 bases are a match to TRBD1. Losses at the gene ends were 9 bases for V and 5 bases for J; bases not matched to a gene: 6. From germline, CDR1 is LNHDA and CDR2 SQIVND (reference sequence). The CDR3 spans 12 residues. CDR3 loop: CASYRGWTEAFF. CDR3 in DNA: TGTGCCAGCTACAGGGGCTGGACTGAAGCTTTCTTT. Variable domain in full (rest from reference TRBV19 and TRBJ1-1): DGGITQSPKYLFRKEGQNVTLSCEQNLNHDAMYWYRQDPGQGLRLIYYSQIVNDFQKGDIAEGYSVSREKKESFPLTVTSAQKNPTAFYLCASYRGWTEAFFGQGTRLTVV.

This chain links TRBV2 with TRBJ2-3; weak D call: TRBD2 (5 bases). Germline V gene sequence: CDR1 SNHLY, CDR2 FYNNEI. Trimming removed 0 bases at V and 1 base at J, with 11 bases between. The CDR3 has 16 residues. CDR3 loop: CASSEAGVRGTDTQYF. The CDR3 nucleotides read TGTGCCAGCAGTGAAGCGGGAGTAAGGGGCACAGATACGCAGTATTTT. The full variable domain, its missing parts supplied by reference TRBV2 and TRBJ2-3, is EPEVTQTPSHQVTQMGQEVILRCVPISNHLYFYWYRQILGQKVEFLVSFYNNEISEKSEIFDDQFSVERPDGSNFTLKIRSTKLEDSAMYFCASSEAGVRGTDTQYFGPGTRLTVL.

A remark on this clone: A clone one base away is much larger, so this may be a read error. This CDR3 is also generated by other DNA sequences in the sample. V is TRBV6-4 and J is TRBJ2-2, with 10 bases fitting TRBD1. The junction had 1 base not matched to a gene; V was cut back by 6 bases and J by 3 bases. The CDR3 totals 14 residues. CDR1 is MRHNA, CDR2 SNTAGT, per germline. CDR3 region: CASSGTGDTGELFF. The CDR3 DNA is TGTGCCAGCAGCGGGACAGGGGACACCGGGGAGCTGTTTTTT.

This clone was recorded once. The genes are TRBV9 and TRBJ2-4; D not resolved. Between the trimmed V and J ends, which lost 2 bases and 1 base, there was a span of 10 bases. The length of the CDR3 is 15 residues. Looked up from germline, CDR1 is SGDLS and CDR2 is YYNGEE. The chain's CDR3 is CASSVGVGAKNIQYF. DNA for the CDR3: TGTGCCAGCAGCGTTGGGGTTGGGGCCAAAAACATTCAGTACTTC.

The J gene is TRBJ1-1, the V gene TRBV7-6, with D unclear. Trimming took off 0 bases at V and 2 bases at J, with 13 bases between the two ends. From germline, CDR1 is SGHVS and CDR2 FNYEAQ. CDR3 length: 16 residues. Here the CDR3 reads CASSLASGQINTEAFF. DNA of the CDR3: TGTGCCAGCAGCTTAGCATCCGGCCAGATTAACACTGAAGCTTTCTTT.

This clone came up a few times. The same CDR3 is also encoded by other DNA sequences in this sample. V usage is TRBV7-8 and J usage is TRBJ1-5; no definite D call. The V end was cut by 2 bases, the J end by 0 bases, with 5 bases between. CDR3 size: 14 residues. CDR1 is SGHVS, CDR2 FQNEAQ, per germline. CDR3 nucleotides: TGTGCCAGCAGCTTAATAGATAGCAATCAGCCCCAGCATTTT. It is translated as CASSLIDSNQPQHF.

The V and J genes are TRBV5-1 and TRBJ1-1; D is perhaps TRBD1 (5 bases). This CDR3 has 15 amino acids. Trimming removed 8 bases at V and 5 bases at J, with 22 bases between. CDR1 and CDR2 (germline): SGHRS, YFSETQ. The DNA of the CDR3 is TGCGCCAGGGGACTCAACGAAGTTGTTCTTACTGAAGCTTTCTTT. This gives the protein CARGLNEVVLTEAFF.

The chain employs TRBV9 and TRBJ2-3; either TRBD1 or TRBD2 may fit D (5 bases each). Per the germline V gene, CDR1 is SGDLS and CDR2 is YYNGEE. This CDR3 is built from 15 residues. Trimming left V 6 bases short and J 0 bases short, with 14 bases between. This chain's CDR3 is CASTRDATSTDTQYF. CDR3 coding DNA: TGTGCCAGCACACGGGACGCAACTAGCACAGATACGCAGTATTTT.

J is TRBJ1-1 and V is TRBV6-1; unclear D gene. The germline V gene has CDR1 MNHNS and CDR2 SASEGT. The CDR3 sequence is 12 residues long. Trimming removed 6 bases at V and 0 bases at J, with 5 bases between. The chain's CDR3 is CASRQLNTEAFF. CDR3 nucleotide sequence: TGTGCCAGCAGGCAGCTGAACACTGAAGCTTTCTTT.

The chain combines TRBV11-2 with TRBJ2-3; D is unclear. The germline V gene has CDR1 SGHAT and CDR2 FQNNGV. The CDR3 is made up of 17 amino acids. V was pared by 4 bases and J by 7 bases, with 24 bases between. The CDR3 DNA follows: TGTGCCAGCAGCTACGAGTGGGGTGGAGCTCCTGGGTATACGCAGTATTTT. Translating gives CASSYEWGGAPGYTQYF.

This rearrangement joins TRBV13 to TRBJ2-1; 8 bases fit TRBD2. CDR1 PRHDT and CDR2 FYEKMQ come from the germline V gene (reference sequence). The CDR3 runs to 16 residues. With 5 bases clipped from V and 0 bases from J, the junction kept 6 bases outside the gene matches. CDR3 DNA sequence: TGTGCCAGCAGCCCACCTACTAGCGGCTCCTACAATGAGCAGTTCTTC. Protein sequence: CASSPPTSGSYNEQFF.

The chain joins TRBV4-2 to TRBJ2-3; perhaps TRBD1 as D (6 bases). The V end was cut by 2 bases, the J end by 0 bases, with 12 bases between. The CDR3 is 16 residues long. Germline CDR1 and CDR2: LGHNA and YNFKEQ. The CDR3 here is CASSQLRGYSTDTQYF. The DNA of the CDR3 is TGTGCCAGCAGCCAACTCAGGGGCTACAGCACAGATACGCAGTATTTT.

Ten or more counts support this clone. The chain combines TRBV7-9 with TRBJ1-3, with D possibly matching TRBD1 (5 bases). The germline CDR1 and CDR2 sequences are SEHNR and FQNEAQ (reference sequence). V lost 1 base, J lost 2 bases, and 6 bases lay in between. The length of the CDR3 is 14 residues. DNA for the CDR3: TGTGCCAGCAGCTTAGGACAGCCTGGAAACACCATATATTTT. It translates to CASSLGQPGNTIYF.

The chain carries TRBV28 and TRBJ1-4, with 10 bases lining up with TRBD1. V shed 6 bases and J 6 bases; nucleotides not matched to a gene: 7. The CDR3 spans 15 residues. CDR1 MDHEN and CDR2 SYDVKM come from the germline V gene. The CDR3 loop reads CASRPDRGAYEKLFF. Written as DNA, the CDR3 is TGTGCCAGCAGACCGGACAGGGGGGCATATGAAAAACTGTTTTTT.

V gene TRBV5-6 combines with J gene TRBJ2-5; maybe TRBD2 (6 bases). Trimming took 4 bases from V and 1 from J, leaving 11 bases between them. CDR3 length: 14 amino acids. Germline values: CDR1 SGHDT, CDR2 YYEEEE. The DNA for the CDR3 is TGTGCCAGCAGCCTGACTAGTAGCCAAGAGACCCAGTACTTC. Its protein product is CASSLTSSQETQYF.

The rearrangement uses TRBV5-6 and TRBJ2-3; 10 bases align to TRBD1. The CDR3 extends over 14 amino acids. With V trimmed by 0 bases and J by 7 bases, 2 bases remained unmatched. Germline-derived CDR1 and CDR2 are SGHDT and YYEEEE. This CDR3 reads CASSLGQGAYTQYF. The CDR3 nucleotides read TGTGCCAGCAGCTTGGGACAGGGGGCGTATACGCAGTATTTT.

CDR3 sequence: CASSPIRDRPYEQYF. CDR3 nucleotide sequence: TGTGCCAGCAGTCCTATCCGGGACAGACCCTACGAGCAGTACTTC. The V gene is TRBV6-5, the J gene TRBJ2-7, with 7 bases aligning to TRBD1. The germline gives CDR1 MNHEY, CDR2 SVGAGI. The V gene end was trimmed by 5 bases and the J gene end by 2 bases; junction bases not matched to a gene: 9. This CDR3 is built from 15 residues.